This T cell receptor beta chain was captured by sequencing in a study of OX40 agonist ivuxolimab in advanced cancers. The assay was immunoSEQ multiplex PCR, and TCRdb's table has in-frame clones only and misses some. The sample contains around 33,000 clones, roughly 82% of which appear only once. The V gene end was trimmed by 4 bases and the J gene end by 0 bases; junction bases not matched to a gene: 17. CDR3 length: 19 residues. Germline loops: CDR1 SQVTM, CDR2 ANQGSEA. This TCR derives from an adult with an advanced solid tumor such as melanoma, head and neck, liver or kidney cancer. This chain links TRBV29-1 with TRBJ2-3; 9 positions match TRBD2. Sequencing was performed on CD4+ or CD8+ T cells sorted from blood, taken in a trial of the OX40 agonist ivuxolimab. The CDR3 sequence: CSVGRTASGAQSSTDTQYF. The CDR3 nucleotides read TGCAGCGTTGGACGTACTGCTAGCGGGGCCCAATCTAGCACAGATACGCAGTATTTT.